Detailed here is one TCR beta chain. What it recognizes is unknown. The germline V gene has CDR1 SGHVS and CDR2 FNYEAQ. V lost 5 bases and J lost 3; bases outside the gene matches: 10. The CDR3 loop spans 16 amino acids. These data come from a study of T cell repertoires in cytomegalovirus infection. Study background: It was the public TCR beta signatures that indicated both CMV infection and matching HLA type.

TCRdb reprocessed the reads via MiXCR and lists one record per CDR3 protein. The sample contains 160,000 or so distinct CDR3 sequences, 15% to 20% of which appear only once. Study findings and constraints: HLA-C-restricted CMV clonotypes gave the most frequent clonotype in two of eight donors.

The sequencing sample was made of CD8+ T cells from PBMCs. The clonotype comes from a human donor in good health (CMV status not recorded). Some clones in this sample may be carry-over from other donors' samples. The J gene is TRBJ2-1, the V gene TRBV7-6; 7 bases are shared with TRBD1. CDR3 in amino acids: CASSPRGGQNYNEQFF. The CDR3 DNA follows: TGTGCCAGCAGCCCCCGAGGGGGACAGAACTACAATGAGCAGTTCTTC.